Shown below are 9 T cell receptor beta chains from a single sample sequenced in a study of shared clonotypes between healthy human individuals. This table comes from immunoSEQ multiplex PCR, and its TCRdb copy is limited to in-frame clones, with some not included. The sample contains around 2.3 million clones, around 95% of which appear only once. The sequenced material came from naive CD4+ T cells sorted from blood. Subset defined: CD45RA+ positively selected. These receptors were taken from a man between 18 and 29 years old in good health.

This sequence joins TRBV6-5 and TRBJ2-7; TRBD2 matches at 9 bases. CDR1 is MNHEY and CDR2 is SVGAGI in the germline V gene. The CDR3 runs 15 residues. Trimming took 6 bases from V and 4 from J; bases not matched to a gene: 10. CDR3 in DNA: TGTGCCAGCAGCCGACCGGCGGGGGGGGCATACGAGCAGTACTTC. Protein product: CASSRPAGGAYEQYF.

The chain couples TRBV5-1 to TRBJ2-1, with 10 bases lining up with TRBD2. CDR3 length: 16 residues. Germline lookup yields CDR1 SGHRS and CDR2 YFSETQ. V was pared by 1 base and J by 4 bases, with 5 bases of the junction left unmatched. The CDR3 DNA is TGCGCCAGCAGCTTGAAAGGTAGCGGGGGGTACAATGAGCAGTTCTTC. This translates into CASSLKGSGGYNEQFF.

The genes are TRBV5-1 and TRBJ1-4; the D is unclear. Germline-derived CDR1 and CDR2 are SGHRS and YFSETQ. The V end lost 4 bases, the J end lost 2 bases, and 15 bases lay between the germline ends. The CDR3 sequence is 16 residues long. Here the CDR3 reads CASSPGVGFTNEKLFF. The CDR3 nucleotides are TGCGCCAGCAGCCCGGGAGTTGGGTTTACTAATGAAAAACTGTTTTTT.

This sequence joins TRBV6-1 and TRBJ2-6, with a tentative D call TRBD2 (6 bases). V was pared by 7 bases and J by 2 bases, with 12 bases between. CDR3 length equals 15 residues. Germline-derived CDR1 and CDR2 are MNHNS and SASEGT. CDR3 protein: CASTRGGAGANVLTF. For the CDR3, the DNA is TGTGCCAGCACCCGGGGAGGTGCTGGGGCCAACGTCCTGACTTTC.

The gene calls are TRBV30 and TRBJ2-1, with a tentative D call TRBD2 (6 bases). This CDR3 contains 13 residues. The germline V and J ends were trimmed by 4 bases and 7 bases, with 14 bases remaining between them. Germline values: CDR1 GTSNPN, CDR2 SVGIG (reference sequence). The CDR3 DNA is TGTGCCTGGATGCGCGGAGGGAAGAATGAGCAGTTCTTC. Its protein product is CAWMRGGKNEQFF.

The rearrangement uses TRBV10-3 and TRBJ2-7; 8 bases map to TRBD1. Germline assignment: CDR1 ENHRY and CDR2 SYGVKD. CDR3 size: 13 residues. J lost 0 bases, V lost 10 bases, and 5 bases had no gene match. The CDR3 bases are TGTGCCACTTGGGACAGGCGCTCCTACGAGCAGTACTTC. This translates into CATWDRRSYEQYF.

The genes are TRBV30 and TRBJ1-3; D ambiguous. V lost 5 bases and J lost 0, with 2 bases in between. Germline V gives CDR1 GTSNPN, CDR2 SVGIG (reference sequence). The CDR3 consists of 11 residues. The CDR3, as DNA: TGTGCCTGGTACTCTGGAAACACCATATATTTT. Residues: CAWYSGNTIYF.

The chain joins TRBV29-1 to TRBJ1-4; 8 bases fit TRBD1. The junction had 9 bases not matched to a gene; V was cut back by 8 bases and J by 7 bases. Germline V lookup: CDR1 SQVTM, CDR2 ANQGSEA. The CDR3 extends over 13 amino acids. This CDR3 is CSTAGTGSEKLFF. CDR3 nucleotides: TGCAGCACGGCCGGGACAGGTTCTGAAAAACTGTTTTTT.

The chain combines TRBV5-6 with TRBJ2-6; TRBD1 aligns across 7 bases. CDR1 and CDR2 from the germline V gene are SGHDT and YYEEEE. With V trimmed by 1 base and J by 5 bases, 6 bases remained unmatched. This CDR3 spans 16 amino acids. The chain's CDR3 is CASSLKGALWANVLTF. The CDR3 DNA reads TGTGCCAGCAGCTTGAAGGGGGCACTTTGGGCCAACGTCCTGACTTTC.